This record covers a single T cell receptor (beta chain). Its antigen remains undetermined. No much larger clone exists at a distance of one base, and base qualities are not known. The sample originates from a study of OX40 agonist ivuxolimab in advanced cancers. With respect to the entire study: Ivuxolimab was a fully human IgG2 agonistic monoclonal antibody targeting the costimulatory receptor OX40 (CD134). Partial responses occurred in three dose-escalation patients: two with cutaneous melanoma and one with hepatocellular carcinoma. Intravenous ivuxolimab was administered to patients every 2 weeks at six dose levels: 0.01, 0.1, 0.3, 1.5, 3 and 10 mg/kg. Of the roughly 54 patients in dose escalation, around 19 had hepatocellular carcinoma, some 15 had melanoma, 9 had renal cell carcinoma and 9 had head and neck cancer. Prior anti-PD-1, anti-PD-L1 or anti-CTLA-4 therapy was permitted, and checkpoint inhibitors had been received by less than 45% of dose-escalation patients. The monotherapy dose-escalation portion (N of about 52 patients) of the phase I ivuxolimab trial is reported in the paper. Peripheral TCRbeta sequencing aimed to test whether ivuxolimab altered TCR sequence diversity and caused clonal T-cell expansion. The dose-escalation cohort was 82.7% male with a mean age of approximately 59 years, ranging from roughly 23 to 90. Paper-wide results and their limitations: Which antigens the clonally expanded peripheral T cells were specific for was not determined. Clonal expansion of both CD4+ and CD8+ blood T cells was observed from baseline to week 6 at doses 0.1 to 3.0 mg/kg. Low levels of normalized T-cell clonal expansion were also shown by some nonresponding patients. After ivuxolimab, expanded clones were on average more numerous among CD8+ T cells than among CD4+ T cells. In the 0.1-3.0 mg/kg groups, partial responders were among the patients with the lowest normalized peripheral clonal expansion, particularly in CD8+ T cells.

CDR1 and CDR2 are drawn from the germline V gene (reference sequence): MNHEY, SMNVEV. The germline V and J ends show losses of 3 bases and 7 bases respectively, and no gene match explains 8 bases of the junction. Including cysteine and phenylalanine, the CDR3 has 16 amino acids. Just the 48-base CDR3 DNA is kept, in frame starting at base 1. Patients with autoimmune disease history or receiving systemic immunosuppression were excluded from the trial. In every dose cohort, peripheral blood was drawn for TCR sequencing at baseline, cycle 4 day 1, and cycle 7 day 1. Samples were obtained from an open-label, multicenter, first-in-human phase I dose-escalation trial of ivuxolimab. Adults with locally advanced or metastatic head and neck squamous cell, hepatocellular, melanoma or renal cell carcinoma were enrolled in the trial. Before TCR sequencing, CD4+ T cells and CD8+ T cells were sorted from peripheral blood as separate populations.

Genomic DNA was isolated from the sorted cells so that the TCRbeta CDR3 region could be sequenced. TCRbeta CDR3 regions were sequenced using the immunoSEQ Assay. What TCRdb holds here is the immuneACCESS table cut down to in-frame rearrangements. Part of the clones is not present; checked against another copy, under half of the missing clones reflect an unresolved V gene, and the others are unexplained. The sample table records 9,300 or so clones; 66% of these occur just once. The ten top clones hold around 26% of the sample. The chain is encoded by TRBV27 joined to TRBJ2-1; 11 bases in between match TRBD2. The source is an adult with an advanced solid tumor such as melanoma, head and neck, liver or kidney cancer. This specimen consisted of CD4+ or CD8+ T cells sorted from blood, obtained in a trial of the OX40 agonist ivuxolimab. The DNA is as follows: TGTGCCAGCAGTTTCCCCGGGACTAGCGGCGAGAATGAGCAGTTCTTC. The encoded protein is CASSFPGTSGENEQFF.